This T cell receptor beta chain is from a study of blood T cells in healthy people across ages. Then a second PCR, running about 6 to 11 cycles, was carried out with a sample-barcoded 5' primer and a J-beta primer mix. TCRdb ran MiXCR on the 5' RACE reads and lists one entry per CDR3 protein. The sample includes roughly 1,500,000 distinct CDR3 sequences, roughly 30% seen only once; the top ten take roughly 10%. Germline CDR1 is LNHNV and CDR2 is YYDKDF (reference sequence). Trimming took 4 bases from V and 7 from J; bases not matched to a gene: 6. The CDR3 is 14 residues long. Only a few counts were recorded for this clonotype.

Sequencing was done on a sample of blood. The clonotype was recovered from a woman aged 25 to 45 in good health. The chain uses TRBV15 and TRBJ2-1; 8 bases line up with TRBD1. This chain's CDR3 is CATSTRTGRNEQFF. The CDR3 DNA follows: TGTGCCACCAGCACGAGGACAGGGAGGAATGAGCAGTTCTTC.